This TCR beta chain was sequenced for a study of shared clonotypes between healthy human individuals. In its sample, this clone was seen many times. Its antigen remains unidentified. V was pared by 4 bases and J by 8 bases, with 10 bases of the junction left unmatched. CDR3 size: 16 residues. Germline values: CDR1 MGHDK, CDR2 SYGVNS. The assay was immunoSEQ multiplex PCR, and TCRdb's table has in-frame clones only and misses some. The sample has roughly 120,000 clones; around 66% are singletons. Study-wide findings and caveats: Between a few donors, naive CD4 clonotypes were shared at a level of around 4.8%.

Sequencing input: memory CD8+ T cells sorted from blood. Subset specified: CD45RO+ cells pooled with CCR7-negative TemRA cells. The V gene is TRBV25-1, the J gene TRBJ2-3; the match to TRBD2 covers 12 bases. The TCR originated in a woman younger than 45 in good health. The CDR3 sequence: CASSALAGGPGGTQYF. The CDR3 coding sequence is TGTGCCAGCAGTGCGCTAGCGGGAGGGCCGGGGGGTACGCAGTATTTT.